The 9 T cell receptor beta chains presented below share a single source sample, sequenced in a study of T cells in localized non-small cell lung cancer (dated by TCRdb to the early 2020s). The library was generated by the immunoSEQ multiplex PCR assay. Held by TCRdb, this immuneACCESS table contains in-frame sequences only and omits some clones. Under half of the omission traces to an unresolved V gene where checked; the cause of the rest is unknown. The sample table holds roughly 3,200 clones, of which about 29% were seen once. In total, the top ten clones hold around 17% of the sample. The input for sequencing was lung tumor tissue, taken before any cancer treatment. The receptor source for this set is a man aged 40 to 75 with stage III lung adenocarcinoma.

The rearrangement uses TRBV9 and TRBJ1-3; no clear D gene. The CDR3 consists of 14 residues. Between the trimmed V and J ends, which lost 3 bases and 2 bases, there was a span of 9 bases. The germline V gene encodes CDR1 SGDLS and CDR2 YYNGEE. The CDR3 nucleotides read TGTGCCAGCAGCGAAAGGGTGCCTGGAAACACCATATATTTT. Its translation: CASSERVPGNTIYF.

This clone was observed a handful of times. The rearrangement links TRBV28 to TRBJ1-6; TRBD1 matches 7 bases. This CDR3 contains 12 residues. The J segment lost 17 bases and the V segment lost 1 base, leaving 5 bases of the junction unmatched. Germline V gives CDR1 MDHEN, CDR2 SYDVKM. The CDR3 nucleotides read TGTGCCAGCAGTTTATCCCGACAGGGCATCCACTTT. The encoded protein is CASSLSRQGIHF.

V is TRBV28 and J is TRBJ1-2, with D unresolved. The CDR3 extends over 14 amino acids. Trimming left V 5 bases short and J 3 bases short, with 13 bases between. CDR1 MDHEN and CDR2 SYDVKM come from the germline V gene. The CDR3 spells CASSGLGSDYGYTF. CDR3 sequence (DNA): TGTGCCAGCAGTGGCCTCGGGTCGGACTATGGCTACACCTTC.

This rearrangement joins TRBV19 to TRBJ1-4; 7 bases are a match to TRBD1. Per the germline V gene, CDR1 is LNHDA and CDR2 is SQIVND (reference sequence). The CDR3 covers 13 residues. The junction had 5 bases not matched to a gene; V was cut back by 4 bases and J by 9 bases. The CDR3 DNA follows: TGTGCCAGTAGTAACCAGGGGGTGAAAAAACTGTTTTTT. The encoded protein is CASSNQGVKKLFF. The full variable domain, with the rest looked up from reference TRBV19 and TRBJ1-4, is DGGITQSPKYLFRKEGQNVTLSCEQNLNHDAMYWYRQDPGQGLRLIYYSQIVNDFQKGDIAEGYSVSREKKESFPLTVTSAQKNPTAFYLCASSNQGVKKLFFGSGTQLSVL.

This clone turned up a few times. The chain is built from TRBV6-8 and TRBJ2-1; D could derive from TRBD1 or TRBD2 (5 bases each). Germline-derived CDR1 and CDR2 are MNHGY and SAAAGT. The length of the CDR3 is 12 residues. The ends were cut back, 6 bases at V and 9 bases at J, with 12 bases in the middle. The CDR3 sequence is CASSQGVGEQFF. Written as DNA, the CDR3 is TGTGCCAGCAGCCAGGGAGTGGGTGAGCAGTTCTTC.

The chain joins TRBV11-3 to TRBJ1-4, with 7 bases that match TRBD1. The CDR3 contains 15 residues. CDR1 is SGHNT and CDR2 is YENEEA in the germline V gene. V gave up 5 bases and J gave up 0 bases; unmatched junction bases: 3. CDR3 in DNA: TGTGCCAGCAGCCGGGGGACAGCAACTAATGAAAAACTGTTTTTT. This sequence encodes CASSRGTATNEKLFF.

About this clone: A read error may produce the germline difference seen at one junction end. This chain joins TRBV19 and TRBJ1-3; the D gene is possibly TRBD1 (6 bases). This CDR3 is 15 amino acids long. Germline-derived CDR1 and CDR2 are LNHDA and SQIVND (reference sequence). This chain's CDR3 is CASTIIQGSGNTIYF. In DNA form, the CDR3 reads TGTGCCAGTACTATAATACAGGGCTCAGGAAACACCATATATTTT. Filled out from reference TRBV19 and TRBJ1-3, the complete variable domain reads DGGITQSPKYLFRKEGQNVTLSCEQNLNHDAMYWYRQDPGQGLRLIYYSQIVNDFQKGDIAEGYSVSREKKESFPLTVTSAQKNPTAFYLCASTIIQGSGNTIYFGEGSWLTVV.

The chain joins TRBV28 to TRBJ2-3, with D tentatively TRBD2 (7 bases). The germline CDR1 and CDR2 sequences are MDHEN and SYDVKM. Trimming stripped 6 bases from V and 4 bases from J, with 17 bases between. The CDR3 consists of 15 residues. The CDR3 nucleotides read TGTGCCAGCAGATTGGCGGGGGCTGGGGCAGATACGCAGTATTTT. This encodes CASRLAGAGADTQYF.

The rearrangement joins TRBV10-2 to TRBJ1-1, with 7 nucleotides matching TRBD1. This CDR3 contains 13 residues. The V segment lost 4 bases and the J segment 3 bases; nucleotides outside the gene matches: 2. Germline V gene data show CDR1 as WSHSY and CDR2 as SAAADI. The CDR3 here is CASSVGTDTEAFF. Here the CDR3 DNA reads TGCGCCAGCAGTGTCGGGACAGACACTGAAGCTTTCTTT.